The clone carrying this TCR beta chain has a handful of counts. The V and J ends lost 5 bases and 5 bases respectively, with 12 bases between them. This CDR3 comprises 12 residues. Germline assignment: CDR1 SQVTM and CDR2 ANQGSEA. The data stem from a study of T cell changes during pregnancy in multiple sclerosis. Generated by immunoSEQ multiplex PCR, the TCRdb table keeps only in-frame clones and is missing some. The table includes under 35,000 clones, approximately 91% detected once. This receptor was taken from a female donor with multiple sclerosis, enrolled in a pregnancy study. The material was CD8+ T cells from peripheral blood mononuclear cells, obtained in the second trimester of pregnancy. The rearrangement joins TRBV29-1 to TRBJ1-2, with D unresolved. The CDR3 coding sequence is TGCAGCGTTCCCGTTTCGTATTATGGCTACACCTTC. It specifies CSVPVSYYGYTF.